These T cell receptor beta chains were read from a single sample in a study of Graves' ophthalmopathy and Graves' hyperthyroidism. MiXCR was run by TCRdb on the multiplex PCR reads, yielding one entry per CDR3 protein. Here the sample spans about 1.2 million distinct CDR3 sequences, roughly two fifths being singletons. Sequenced input: peripheral blood or thyroid tissue (not recorded which). The receptors stem from an adult man with Graves' hyperthyroidism. The CDR3 runs from the conserved cysteine through the conserved F or W. D genes are given only for firm matches. Size is stated for part of the rows, as once, few or many counts, or as a class when the clone is expanded.

>.|TRBV10-2|.|TRBJ2-6|17
TGCGCCAGCAGTGAGGACGGCATGAACACTGGGGCCAACGTCCTGACTTTC
CASSEDGMNTGANVLTF
>TRBD1|TRBV12-3/TRBV12-4|.|TRBJ1-4|16
TGTGCCAGCAGTCGAAGACAGGGAGCAACTAATGAAAAACTGTTTTTT
CASSRRQGATNEKLFF
>.|TRBV15|once|TRBJ1-2|14
TGTGCCACCAGCAGCCGCTGGGGTAACTATGGCTACACCTTC
CATSSRWGNYGYTF
>.|TRBV10-3|.|TRBJ2-5|16
TGTGCCAGCAGCACCCCCGGGGGGCTCGGAGGAGAGACCCAGTACTTC
CASSTPGGLGGETQYF
>TRBD2|TRBV15|.|TRBJ2-5|14
TGTGCCACCATACTAGCGGGAGTGCCAGAGACCCAGTACTTC
CATILAGVPETQYF
>TRBD2|TRBV5-4|.|TRBJ2-7|18
TGCGCCAGCAGCCAAACTCTACCTAGCGGGGGCTCGCTATACGAGCAGTACTTC
CASSQTLPSGGSLYEQYF
>.|TRBV15|many|TRBJ1-6|15
TGTGCCACCAGCAGATCTACAGGCTCCCGTTCACCCCTCCACTTT
CATSRSTGSRSPLHF
>.|TRBV29-1|many|TRBJ1-6|12
TGCAGCGTCAGGACAGAGAATTCACCCCTCCACTTT
CSVRTENSPLHF
>.|TRBV15|.|TRBJ2-3|15
TGTGCCACCAGCAGTCGGGGCGGGTCGACGGATACGCAGTATTTT
CATSSRGGSTDTQYF
>.|TRBV12-3/TRBV12-4|many|TRBJ2-7|12
TGTGCCAGCAGTTTAGGCGGTACTGCGCAGTACTTC
CASSLGGTAQYF
>TRBD1|TRBV2|many|TRBJ1-5|13
TGTGCCAGCAGTGAAACAGGGGTTCAGCCCCAGCATTTT
CASSETGVQPQHF
>.|TRBV29-1|.|TRBJ1-2|9
TGCAGCCTGGGACGTGGCTACACCTTC
CSLGRGYTF
>.|TRBV13|.|TRBJ1-4|13
TGTGCCAGCAGCCGACGGATTAATGAAAAACTGTTTTTT
CASSRRINEKLFF
>.|TRBV29-1|.|TRBJ1-2|12
TGCAGCGTTGTCGGGGTTGGAGATGGCTACACCTTC
CSVVGVGDGYTF
>.|TRBV20-1|.|TRBJ1-1|16
TGCAGTGCTCGAAGGGCAGGGGCAATCTTTGACACTGAAGCTTTCTTT
CSARRAGAIFDTEAFF
>.|TRBV28|.|TRBJ1-2|13
TGTGCCAGCAGCCCGGACAGTCCCAGGAGCTACACCTTC
CASSPDSPRSYTF
>.|TRBV12-3/TRBV12-4|.|TRBJ2-5|14
TGTGCCAGCACCATTGGAGGGACCCAAGAGACCCAGTACTTC
CASTIGGTQETQYF
>.|TRBV15|many|TRBJ2-7|16
TGTGCCACCAGTCCAAGGGGGGGAACAGCCCCCTACGAGCAGTACTTC
CATSPRGGTAPYEQYF
>TRBD2|TRBV29-1|.|TRBJ2-3|15
TGCAGCGCTAATTTACCGGGACTAGCGGGCAATACGCAGTATTTT
CSANLPGLAGNTQYF
>TRBD2|TRBV15|.|TRBJ2-7|16
TGTGCCACCAGCAGAGATCTAGCGGGGATGTACAATGAGCAGTACTTC
CATSRDLAGMYNEQYF